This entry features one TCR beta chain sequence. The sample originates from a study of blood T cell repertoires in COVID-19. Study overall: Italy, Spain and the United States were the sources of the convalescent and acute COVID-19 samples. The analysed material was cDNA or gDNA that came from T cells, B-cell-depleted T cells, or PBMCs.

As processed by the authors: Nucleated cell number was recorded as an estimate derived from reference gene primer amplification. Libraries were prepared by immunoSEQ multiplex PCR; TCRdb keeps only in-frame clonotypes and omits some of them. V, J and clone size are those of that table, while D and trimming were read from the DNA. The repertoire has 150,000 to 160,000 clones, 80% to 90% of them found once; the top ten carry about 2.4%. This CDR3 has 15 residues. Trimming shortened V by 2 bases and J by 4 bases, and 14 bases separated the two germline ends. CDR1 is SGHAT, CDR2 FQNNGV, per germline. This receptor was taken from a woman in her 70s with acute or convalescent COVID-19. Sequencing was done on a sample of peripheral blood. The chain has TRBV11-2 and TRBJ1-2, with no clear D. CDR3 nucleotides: TGTGCCAGCAGCTTATTCAGGAAGTCTGGCTATGGCTACACCTTC. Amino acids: CASSLFRKSGYGYTF.